These 16 T cell receptor beta chains came from one sample sequenced in a study of blood T cell repertoires in COVID-19. The method was immunoSEQ multiplex PCR; TCRdb's version includes in-frame clones alone and lacks a portion of them. The profile shows more than 200,000 clones, about 85% of them singletons. Sample: PBMCs or T cells enriched from blood (not recorded which). The origin of the receptors is a woman aged 25 to 39 with acute COVID-19.

The chain employs TRBV19 and TRBJ1-4; D is ambiguous. From germline, CDR1 is LNHDA and CDR2 SQIVND (reference sequence). The V and J ends lost 10 bases and 1 base respectively, with 10 bases between them. This CDR3 has 13 amino acids. The CDR3 loop is CAISTGTNEKLFF. The CDR3 DNA follows: TGTGCCATTTCTACTGGAACTAATGAAAAACTGTTTTTT.

This clone was recorded a few times. V is TRBV27 and J is TRBJ2-1; D is possibly TRBD1 (6 bases). Per the germline V gene, CDR1 is MNHEY and CDR2 is SMNVEV (reference sequence). The ends were cut back, 2 bases at V and 5 bases at J, with 13 bases in the middle. This CDR3 spans 15 amino acids. CDR3 DNA sequence: TGTGCCAGCAGTTTAATGGTTGGACAGAACAATGAGCAGTTCTTC. This encodes CASSLMVGQNNEQFF.

J is TRBJ2-7 and V is TRBV28; 7 positions match TRBD1. CDR1 is MDHEN and CDR2 is SYDVKM in the germline V gene. Trimming took 8 bases from V and 2 from J; bases not matched to a gene: 12. The length of the CDR3 is 15 residues. The CDR3 reads CASSWDRRKTYEQYF. CDR3 bases: TGTGCCAGCTCCTGGGACAGAAGAAAAACCTACGAGCAGTACTTC.

J is TRBJ1-2 and V is TRBV5-1; 7 positions match TRBD1. The CDR3 runs to 13 residues. In germline, CDR1 is SGHRS, CDR2 YFSETQ. Losses at the gene ends were 4 bases for V and 4 bases for J; bases not matched to a gene: 4. CDR3: CASSVRDSYGYTF. CDR3 DNA: TGCGCCAGCAGCGTCCGGGACAGCTATGGCTACACCTTC.

The chain carries TRBV18 and TRBJ1-1; D is perhaps TRBD1 (6 bases). V was clipped by 3 bases and J by 6 bases, with 20 bases between them. This CDR3 is 16 amino acids long. Germline V lookup: CDR1 KGHSH, CDR2 LQKENI. The CDR3 DNA sequence: TGTGCCAGCTCACCGATCCACAGGGATAACCGCCCTGAAGCTTTCTTT. Protein product: CASSPIHRDNRPEAFF.

The chain combines TRBV25-1 with TRBJ2-3; TRBD1 might be the D (6 bases). Germline lookup yields CDR1 MGHDK and CDR2 SYGVNS. V was shortened by 4 bases and J by 0 bases, with 14 bases between the two germline ends. The CDR3 totals 16 residues. The CDR3 sequence is CASSGPTGGSTDTQYF. CDR3 DNA sequence: TGTGCCAGCAGTGGCCCGACAGGCGGCAGCACAGATACGCAGTATTTT.

The genes are TRBV7-8 and TRBJ1-1; D may be TRBD1 (6 bases). V was shortened by 5 bases and J by 6 bases, with 13 bases between the two germline ends. CDR1 SGHVS and CDR2 FQNEAQ come from the germline V gene. The CDR3 sequence is 13 residues long. The DNA for the CDR3 is TGTGCCAGCAGCAGGTTGGACAGCGCTGAAGCTTTCTTT. Translating it yields CASSRLDSAEAFF.

J is TRBJ1-1 and V is TRBV2; maybe TRBD1 (6 bases). This CDR3 comprises 14 residues. The germline V gene encodes CDR1 SNHLY and CDR2 FYNNEI. Trimming shortened V by 4 bases and J by 3 bases, and 12 bases separated the two germline ends. For the CDR3, the DNA is TGTGCCAGCAGTGTCTGGGCAGGGGACACTGAAGCTTTCTTT. Amino acids: CASSVWAGDTEAFF. Using reference TRBV2 and TRBJ1-1 for the parts outside the CDR3, the full variable domain is EPEVTQTPSHQVTQMGQEVILRCVPISNHLYFYWYRQILGQKVEFLVSFYNNEISEKSEIFDDQFSVERPDGSNFTLKIRSTKLEDSAMYFCASSVWAGDTEAFFGQGTRLTVV.

The V and J genes are TRBV24-1 and TRBJ2-3, with TRBD2 matching over 7 bases. The V and J ends lost 4 bases and 2 bases, in that order; junction bases with no gene match: 5. Germline lookup yields CDR1 KGHDR and CDR2 SFDVKD. The CDR3 spans 15 residues. The chain's CDR3 is CATSESRGITDTQYF. The CDR3 DNA follows: TGTGCCACCAGTGAGTCGCGGGGGATCACAGATACGCAGTATTTT.

In its sample, this clone was seen once. The chain recombines TRBV5-1 with TRBJ2-3; 14 bases are a match to TRBD2. Germline CDR1 reads SGHRS; CDR2 reads YFSETQ. The CDR3 consists of 17 residues. V was pared by 4 bases and J by 8 bases, with 12 bases of the junction left unmatched. The CDR3 region is CASSPGLAGAGGGTQYF. The CDR3 DNA sequence: TGCGCCAGCAGCCCGGGACTAGCGGGAGCCGGGGGGGGTACGCAGTATTTT.

At least ten counts were recorded for this clone. Within the sample, other DNA sequences also encode this same CDR3. The rearrangement joins TRBV18 to TRBJ1-5, with 7 nucleotides matching TRBD1. Germline V gives CDR1 KGHSH, CDR2 LQKENI. The CDR3 sequence is 15 residues long. The ends lost 3 bases at V and 3 bases at J; junction bases unmatched: 5. The CDR3, as DNA: TGTGCCAGCTCACCCGGGACAGTGTCCAATCAGCCCCAGCATTTT. Its protein product is CASSPGTVSNQPQHF.

CDR3 loop: CAIRDPGLAGGITTGELFF. CDR3 nucleotides: TGTGCCATCAGGGATCCGGGACTAGCGGGGGGGATAACCACCGGGGAGCTGTTTTTT. The rearrangement links TRBV10-3 to TRBJ2-2; 16 bases align to TRBD2. The V segment lost 6 bases and the J segment 4 bases; nucleotides outside the gene matches: 11. The CDR3 has 19 amino acids. CDR1 and CDR2 from the germline V gene are ENHRY and SYGVKD.

This rearrangement joins TRBV5-5 to TRBJ2-5; a possible D gene is TRBD2 (6 bases). V lost 4 bases and J lost 0, with 16 bases in between. In germline, CDR1 is SGHKS, CDR2 YYEKEE (reference sequence). This CDR3 region has 16 residues. The CDR3 nucleotides are TGTGCCAGCAGCCCCGCCGAGCGGGCCAACCAAGAGACCCAGTACTTC. It codes for CASSPAERANQETQYF.

This sequence joins TRBV30 and TRBJ2-3, with TRBD2 matching 11 bases. The junction had 8 bases not matched to a gene; V was cut back by 5 bases and J by 7 bases. This CDR3 spans 14 amino acids. The germline CDR1 and CDR2 sequences are GTSNPN and SVGIG (reference sequence). In DNA, the CDR3 is TGTGCCTGGGGGACTAGCGGAGGAAGGAATACGCAGTATTTT. It yields the protein CAWGTSGGRNTQYF.

This clone was observed a handful of times. This chain joins TRBV21-1 and TRBJ1-4; the listed D gene, TRBD1, was not tested against the DNA. TRBV21-1 is annotated as a pseudogene. The CDR3 is 14 amino acids. This CDR3 reads CASRGGQSNEKLFF. The CDR3 DNA sequence: TGTGCCAGCAGGGGGGGACAGTCTAATGAAAAACTGTTTTTT.

V usage is TRBV21-1 and J usage is TRBJ2-3; TRBD1 is the table's D call, not checked against the DNA. TRBV21-1 is given as a pseudogene. The CDR3 totals 18 residues. CDR3 DNA: TGTGCCAGCAGCAAATGCACAGGATCCCGCGATTACACAGATACGCAGTATTTT. Amino acids: CASSKCTGSRDYTDTQYF.